This is a list of T cell receptor beta chains from one sample in a study of blood T cell repertoires in COVID-19. Using immunoSEQ multiplex PCR, the repertoire was profiled, and TCRdb retains in-frame clones only, with some absent. The sample shows roughly 150,000 clones, 70% to 80% of them seen only once. Specimen: peripheral blood. These receptors all stem from a man in his sixties with acute or convalescent COVID-19. CDR3s include the opening cysteine and the closing phenylalanine or tryptophan. The D gene is left open where the match is weak. The size field is filled for only some rows; it gives once, few, many or a size class.

d_call j_call clone_size v_call cdr3_aa cdr3_nt
- TRBJ2-6 - TRBV6-5 CASIRGSGANVLTF TGTGCCAGCATTCGGGGGTCTGGGGCCAACGTCCTGACTTTC
- TRBJ2-1 - TRBV25-1 CASSPVQGKSYNEQFF TGTGCCAGCAGTCCCGTACAGGGAAAATCCTACAATGAGCAGTTCTTC
- TRBJ1-1 - TRBV9 CASSGDLRGSEAFF TGTGCCAGCAGTGGGGACTTGAGGGGCTCTGAAGCTTTCTTT
TRBD1 TRBJ1-1 - TRBV4-2 CASSQIAWTGGGTEAFF TGTGCCAGCAGCCAGATAGCTTGGACAGGGGGCGGCACTGAAGCTTTCTTT
TRBD1 TRBJ1-1 - TRBV6-2/TRBV6-3 CASSLGQLRTEAFF TGTGCCAGCAGTTTGGGACAGCTGAGGACTGAAGCTTTCTTT
- TRBJ2-1 - TRBV20-1 CSAIRGEQFF TGCAGTGCTATACGGGGTGAGCAGTTCTTC
- TRBJ1-3 few TRBV5-1 CASSPFRGSGNTIYF TGCGCCAGCAGCCCTTTCCGCGGGTCCGGAAACACCATATATTTT
TRBD1 TRBJ2-1 - TRBV19 CASSITTTGVNEQFF TGTGCCAGTAGTATTACGACCACAGGGGTTAATGAGCAGTTCTTC
- TRBJ2-3 - TRBV24-1 CATSDWRGTDTQYF TGTGCCACCAGTGATTGGAGGGGCACAGATACGCAGTATTTT
TRBD2 TRBJ2-7 - TRBV6-2/TRBV6-3 CASSYQAGGAYEQYF TGTGCCAGCAGTTACCAGGCGGGGGGGGCCTACGAGCAGTACTTC
TRBD1 TRBJ2-7 few TRBV7-3 CASSLYGTGGIYEQYF TGTGCCAGCAGCTTATACGGGACAGGGGGCATCTACGAGCAGTACTTC
TRBD1 TRBJ1-1 - TRBV2 CASRARTGLNTEAFF TGTGCCAGCAGGGCCCGGACAGGGCTGAACACTGAAGCTTTCTTT
- TRBJ1-5 few TRBV25-1 CASSGEQGNGNQPQHF TGTGCCAGCAGTGGCGAGCAGGGTAATGGCAATCAGCCCCAGCATTTT
TRBD1 TRBJ2-3 - TRBV15 CATSGTGSTDTQYF TGTGCCACCAGCGGGACAGGTAGCACAGATACGCAGTATTTT
TRBD1 TRBJ1-5 - TRBV5-4 CASSPGTGPGQPQHF TGTGCCAGCAGCCCCGGGACAGGGCCCGGTCAGCCCCAGCATTTT
- TRBJ1-1 few TRBV5-1 CASSFSTEAFF TGCGCCAGCAGCTTTTCTACTGAAGCTTTCTTT
- TRBJ2-2 - TRBV7-8 CASSFLIGENTGELFF TGTGCCAGCAGCTTTCTGATCGGGGAGAACACCGGGGAGCTGTTTTTT
- TRBJ1-5 - TRBV11-2 CASSSLRGTRNQPQHF TGTGCCAGCAGCTCTCTGCGGGGGACCCGCAATCAGCCCCAGCATTTT
TRBD2 TRBJ2-1 - TRBV13 CASSHWTSGYNEQFF TGTGCCAGCAGCCACTGGACTAGCGGTTACAATGAGCAGTTCTTC
- TRBJ2-7 - TRBV30 CAWSVDTEQYF TGTGCCTGGAGTGTTGATACTGAGCAGTACTTC
- TRBJ1-1 - TRBV12-5 CASGLVPVETEAFF TGTGCTAGTGGTTTGGTACCGGTGGAGACTGAAGCTTTCTTT
- TRBJ2-1 - TRBV29-1 CSVTEGNEQFF TGCAGCGTGACCGAGGGCAATGAGCAGTTCTTC
- TRBJ2-7 once TRBV7-2 CASSLAESFSSYEQYF TGTGCCAGCAGCTTAGCCGAGAGTTTCTCCTCCTACGAGCAGTACTTC
TRBD2 TRBJ2-4 - TRBV25-1 CASSDPGGAKENIQYF TGTGCCAGCAGTGACCCCGGGGGGGCGAAGGAAAACATTCAGTACTTC
TRBD1 TRBJ1-2 - TRBV11-2 CASSTRQGINGYTF TGTGCCAGCAGCACTCGACAGGGAATAAATGGCTACACCTTC
- TRBJ2-5 - TRBV2 CASSVEYQETQYF TGTGCCAGCAGTGTGGAGTACCAAGAGACCCAGTACTTC
TRBD2 TRBJ2-2 - TRBV30 CAWSALQGLAGGPRELFF TGTGCCTGGAGTGCCCTCCAAGGACTAGCGGGGGGGCCGCGGGAGCTGTTTTTT
TRBD1 TRBJ1-1 few TRBV9 CASSGQGSNTEAFF TGTGCCAGCAGCGGACAGGGGTCAAATACTGAAGCTTTCTTT
- TRBJ1-1 - TRBV6-2/TRBV6-3 CASSAGRNTEAFF TGTGCCAGCAGTGCGGGAAGGAACACTGAAGCTTTCTTT
TRBD2 TRBJ2-3 - TRBV19 CASSERTSGRTDTQYF TGTGCCAGTAGTGAACGGACTAGCGGGAGGACAGATACGCAGTATTTT
- TRBJ2-3 - TRBV4-2 CASSQARGGETDTQYF TGTGCCAGCAGCCAAGCACGAGGGGGAGAAACAGATACGCAGTATTTT
- TRBJ1-6 - TRBV7-3 CASSLTGVGSYNSPLHF TGTGCCAGCAGCTTAACCGGGGTAGGGTCCTATAATTCACCCCTCCACTTT
TRBD2 TRBJ2-5 - TRBV11-2 CASSHPRGDLHQETQYF TGTGCCAGCAGCCATCCCCGGGGGGACCTTCATCAAGAGACCCAGTACTTC
- TRBJ2-2 - TRBV9 CASTRGLTGELFF TGTGCCAGCACTCGGGGTCTCACCGGGGAGCTGTTTTTT
- TRBJ2-5 - TRBV19 CASRSGRSQETQYF TGTGCCAGTAGGTCTGGCCGATCCCAAGAGACCCAGTACTTC
- TRBJ2-2 - TRBV28 CASSLGAPNTGELFF TGTGCCAGCAGTTTGGGGGCCCCGAACACCGGGGAGCTGTTTTTT
TRBD1 TRBJ1-4 - TRBV19 CASRGGRGNEKLFF TGTGCCAGTCGAGGTGGCAGGGGGAATGAAAAACTGTTTTTT
TRBD1 TRBJ1-2 - TRBV19 CASSIDGGQGIYYGYTF TGTGCCAGTAGTATAGACGGAGGACAGGGCATATACTATGGCTACACCTTC
- TRBJ1-2 - TRBV28 CASRPPTGLVNGYTF TGTGCCAGCAGACCGCCCACAGGGTTGGTAAATGGCTACACCTTC
- TRBJ1-2 - TRBV28 CASSSPATGGEGYTF TGTGCCAGCAGCTCCCCCGCGACGGGGGGAGAAGGCTACACCTTC
TRBD1 TRBJ1-2 once TRBV14 CASSQNRGGNYGYTF TGTGCCAGCAGCCAGAACAGGGGAGGTAACTATGGCTACACCTTC
- TRBJ2-2 - TRBV5-6 CASGWRGGGELFF TGTGCCAGCGGTTGGAGGGGGGGCGGGGAGCTGTTTTTT
- TRBJ1-1 - TRBV12-3/TRBV12-4 CASSSQMNTEAFF TGTGCCAGCAGTTCTCAGATGAACACTGAAGCTTTCTTT
TRBD1 TRBJ2-7 - TRBV29-1 CSVEGTGGMYEQYF TGCAGCGTTGAGGGGACAGGGGGCATGTACGAGCAGTACTTC
- TRBJ1-1 once TRBV19 CASSILGGNTEAFF TGTGCCAGTAGTATTTTGGGGGGGAACACTGAAGCTTTCTTT
- TRBJ1-1 - TRBV5-1 CASSLEGDSEAFF TGCGCCAGCAGCTTGGAGGGAGACTCTGAAGCTTTCTTT
TRBD1 TRBJ2-1 - TRBV27 CASSRDRYFHEQFF TGTGCCAGCAGCCGGGACAGGTATTTCCATGAGCAGTTCTTC
TRBD1 TRBJ1-6 - TRBV5-1 CASSWTGLYSPLHF TGCGCCAGCAGCTGGACAGGGCTGTATTCACCCCTCCACTTT
- TRBJ2-5 - TRBV7-3 CASSLNSGETQYF TGTGCCAGCAGCTTAAATTCCGGGGAGACCCAGTACTTC
TRBD1 TRBJ1-2 - TRBV18 CASSPSSLRGSNYGYTF TGTGCCAGCTCACCATCCAGCCTCAGGGGGTCTAACTATGGCTACACCTTC
TRBD2 TRBJ2-1 - TRBV2 CASNRGGYNEQFF TGTGCCAGCAACCGGGGAGGGTACAATGAGCAGTTCTTC
- TRBJ1-6 - TRBV28 CASSLSQNNSPLHF TGTGCCAGCAGTTTAAGTCAGAATAATTCACCCCTCCACTTT
- TRBJ1-2 once TRBV19 CASSIDRGSRYGYTF TGTGCCAGTAGTATAGATAGGGGATCCCGCTATGGCTACACCTTC
- TRBJ2-6 - TRBV2 CASSLNRPGANVLTF TGTGCCAGCAGTCTAAACAGGCCCGGGGCCAACGTCCTGACTTTC
- TRBJ1-6 - TRBV7-3 CASRKEASYNSPLHF TGTGCCAGCCGAAAAGAAGCCTCCTATAATTCACCCCTCCACTTT
- TRBJ1-5 - TRBV4-1 CASSQGLGLWNEDQPQHF TGCGCCAGCAGCCAAGGTCTGGGACTCTGGAACGAGGATCAGCCCCAGCATTTT
- TRBJ2-5 once TRBV5-4 CASRKQVTETQYF TGTGCCAGCAGGAAACAGGTCACAGAGACCCAGTACTTC